The TCR beta chain under discussion was sequenced for a study of blood T cell repertoires in COVID-19. V was clipped by 2 bases and J by 3 bases, with 10 bases between them. The CDR3 contains 13 residues. In germline, CDR1 is GTSNPN, CDR2 SVGIG (reference sequence). Method: immunoSEQ multiplex PCR; TCRdb's copy keeps in-frame clones and lacks some. Of some 350,000 clones listed, roughly 84% are singletons. This clonotype was obtained from a woman younger than 45 who had recovered from COVID-19. The specimen was PBMCs or T cells enriched from blood (not recorded which). The gene calls are TRBV30 and TRBJ1-2; no reliable D call. Here the CDR3 DNA reads TGTGCCTGGAGTAAACTGACTCACTATGGCTACACCTTC. This encodes CAWSKLTHYGYTF.